These 3 T cell receptor beta chains were all obtained from the same sample, sequenced in a study of patients and donors after allogeneic stem cell transplantation. From the RT-PCR reads, TCRdb called clonotypes with MiXCR, one entry per CDR3 protein. Of hundreds of thousands of distinct CDR3 sequences listed, approximately 14% are singletons. Material for sequencing was blood, either unsorted or a sorted T cell fraction (not recorded which). The source is a human donor who was either an allogeneic HSCT recipient or a stem cell or donor lymphocyte infusion donor (not recorded which). It is not recorded whose cells these are; they may come from a transplant donor.

The gene calls are TRBV20-1 and TRBJ1-2; 12 bases fit TRBD1. CDR1 DFQATT and CDR2 SNEGSKA come from the germline V gene (reference sequence). The CDR3 loop spans 17 amino acids. Germline trimming cut 3 bases from V and 1 base from J; bases unmatched to any gene: 9. CDR3 region: CSASSGTGGDFNYGYTF. CDR3 DNA: TGCAGTGCTAGTTCGGGGACAGGGGGCGATTTTAACTATGGCTACACCTTC.

The chain has TRBV30 and TRBJ1-6; D call uncertain. Trimming removed 2 bases from V and 9 bases from J, with 5 bases in between. Germline V gene sequence: CDR1 GTSNPN, CDR2 SVGIG (reference sequence). The CDR3 sequence is 11 residues long. CDR3 bases: TGTGCCTGGAGTCAGCGTTCACCCCTCCACTTT. It specifies CAWSQRSPLHF.

CDR3 in amino acids: CASSFWGNIQYF. The CDR3 DNA sequence: TGTGCCAGCAGCTTCTGGGGAAACATTCAGTACTTC. The chain recombines TRBV13 with TRBJ2-4, with D hard to call. The ends were cut back, 3 bases at V and 6 bases at J, with 6 bases in the middle. CDR1 PRHDT and CDR2 FYEKMQ come from the germline V gene (reference sequence). The CDR3 loop spans 12 amino acids.